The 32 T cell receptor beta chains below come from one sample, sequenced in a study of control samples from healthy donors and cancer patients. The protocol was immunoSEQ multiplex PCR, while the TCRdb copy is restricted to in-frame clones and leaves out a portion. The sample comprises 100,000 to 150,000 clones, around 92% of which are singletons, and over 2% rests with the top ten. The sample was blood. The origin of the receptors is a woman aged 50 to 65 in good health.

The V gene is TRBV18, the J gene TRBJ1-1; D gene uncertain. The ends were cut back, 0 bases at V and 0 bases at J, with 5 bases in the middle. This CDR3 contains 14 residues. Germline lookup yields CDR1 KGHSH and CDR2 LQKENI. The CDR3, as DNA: TGTGCCAGCTCACCACCCGGGCTGAACACTGAAGCTTTCTTT. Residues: CASSPPGLNTEAFF.

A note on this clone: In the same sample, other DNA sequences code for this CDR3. This CDR3 reads CAWSVPQNTEAFF. CDR3 sequence (DNA): TGTGCCTGGAGTGTACCCCAGAACACTGAAGCTTTCTTT. This rearrangement joins TRBV30 to TRBJ1-1; D is unclear. This CDR3 contains 13 residues. The germline CDR1 and CDR2 sequences are GTSNPN and SVGIG (reference sequence). V was trimmed by 0 bases and J by 1 base, leaving 6 bases between them.

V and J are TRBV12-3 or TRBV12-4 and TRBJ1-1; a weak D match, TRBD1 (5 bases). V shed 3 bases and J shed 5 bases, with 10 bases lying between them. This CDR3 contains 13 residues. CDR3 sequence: CASSLGPGTEAFF. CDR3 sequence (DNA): TGTGCCAGCAGTTTGGGGCCGGGAACTGAAGCTTTCTTT.

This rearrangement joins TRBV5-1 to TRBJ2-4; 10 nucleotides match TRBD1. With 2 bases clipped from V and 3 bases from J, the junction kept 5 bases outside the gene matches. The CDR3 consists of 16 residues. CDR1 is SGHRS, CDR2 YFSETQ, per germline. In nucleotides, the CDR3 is TGCGCCAGCAGCTTCGACAGGGGGCTTGGCAAAAACATTCAGTACTTC. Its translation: CASSFDRGLGKNIQYF.

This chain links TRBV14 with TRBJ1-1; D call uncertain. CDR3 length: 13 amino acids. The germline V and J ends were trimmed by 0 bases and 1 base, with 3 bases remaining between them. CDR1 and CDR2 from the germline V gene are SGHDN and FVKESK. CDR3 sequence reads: CASSQDQNTEAFF. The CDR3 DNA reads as TGTGCCAGCAGCCAAGATCAGAACACTGAAGCTTTCTTT.

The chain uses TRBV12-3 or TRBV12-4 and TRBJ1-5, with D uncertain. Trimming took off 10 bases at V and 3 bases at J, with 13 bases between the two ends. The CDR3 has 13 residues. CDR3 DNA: TGTGCCACATCCCCCGGGGTCAATCAGCCCCAGCATTTT. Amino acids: CATSPGVNQPQHF.

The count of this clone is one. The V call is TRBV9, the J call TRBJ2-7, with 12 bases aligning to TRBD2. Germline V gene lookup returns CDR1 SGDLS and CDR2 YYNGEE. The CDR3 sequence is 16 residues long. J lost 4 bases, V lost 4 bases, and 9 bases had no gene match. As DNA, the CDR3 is TGTGCCAGCAGCTCAACCCCTAGCGGGGGGGGGTACGAGCAGTACTTC. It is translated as CASSSTPSGGGYEQYF.

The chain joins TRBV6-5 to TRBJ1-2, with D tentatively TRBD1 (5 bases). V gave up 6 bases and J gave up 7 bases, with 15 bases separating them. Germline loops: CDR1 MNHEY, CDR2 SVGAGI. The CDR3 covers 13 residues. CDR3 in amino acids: CASSNPDRVGYTF. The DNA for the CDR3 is TGTGCCAGCAGCAACCCCGACAGAGTTGGCTACACCTTC.

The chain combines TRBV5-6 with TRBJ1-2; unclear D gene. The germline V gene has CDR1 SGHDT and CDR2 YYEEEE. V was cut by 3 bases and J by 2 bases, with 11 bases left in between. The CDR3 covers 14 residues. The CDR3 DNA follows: TGTGCCAGCAGCTCATCACAATCAAACTATGGCTACACCTTC. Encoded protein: CASSSSQSNYGYTF.

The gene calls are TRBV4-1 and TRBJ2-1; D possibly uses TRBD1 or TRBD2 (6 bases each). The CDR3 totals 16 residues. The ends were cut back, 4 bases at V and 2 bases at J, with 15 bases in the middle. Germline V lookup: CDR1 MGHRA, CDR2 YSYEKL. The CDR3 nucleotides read TGCGCCAGCAGCCTCCTCGGAGGGGGACCCTACAATGAGCAGTTCTTC. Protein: CASSLLGGGPYNEQFF.

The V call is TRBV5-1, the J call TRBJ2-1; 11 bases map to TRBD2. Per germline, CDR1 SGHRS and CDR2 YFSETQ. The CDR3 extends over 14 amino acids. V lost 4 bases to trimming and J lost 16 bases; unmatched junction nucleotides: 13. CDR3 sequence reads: CASSPVGGLAVFFF. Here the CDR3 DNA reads TGCGCCAGCAGCCCGGTTGGGGGACTAGCGGTTTTCTTCTTC.

CDR3 sequence reads: CSVGWTGMPETQYF. The CDR3 region has the DNA TGCAGCGTTGGATGGACAGGGATGCCAGAGACCCAGTACTTC. The chain joins TRBV29-1 to TRBJ2-5; TRBD1 agrees at 8 bases. Germline V gives CDR1 SQVTM, CDR2 ANQGSEA. Germline trimming cut 4 bases from V and 4 bases from J; bases unmatched to any gene: 8. The CDR3 consists of 14 residues.

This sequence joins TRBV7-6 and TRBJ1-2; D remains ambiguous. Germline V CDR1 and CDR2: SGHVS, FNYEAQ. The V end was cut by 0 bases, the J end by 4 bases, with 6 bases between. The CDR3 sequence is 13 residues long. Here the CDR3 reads CASSLAQSYGYTF. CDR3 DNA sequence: TGTGCCAGCAGCTTAGCACAAAGCTATGGCTACACCTTC.

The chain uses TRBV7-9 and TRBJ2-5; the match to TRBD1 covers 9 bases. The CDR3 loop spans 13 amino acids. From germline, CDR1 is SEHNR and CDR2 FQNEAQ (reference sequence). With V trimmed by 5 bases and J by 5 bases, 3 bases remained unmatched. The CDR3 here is CASSEGTGETQYF. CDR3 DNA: TGTGCCAGCAGCGAAGGGACAGGGGAGACCCAGTACTTC.

Here the CDR3 reads CASSPGHLGQFF. The DNA of the CDR3 is TGTGCCAGCAGTCCCGGACACCTCGGGCAGTTCTTC. The chain recombines TRBV27 with TRBJ2-1; D may be TRBD1 (5 bases). This CDR3 comprises 12 residues. CDR1 and CDR2 from the germline V gene are MNHEY and SMNVEV (reference sequence). The V end lost 5 bases, the J end lost 12 bases, and 14 bases lay between the germline ends.

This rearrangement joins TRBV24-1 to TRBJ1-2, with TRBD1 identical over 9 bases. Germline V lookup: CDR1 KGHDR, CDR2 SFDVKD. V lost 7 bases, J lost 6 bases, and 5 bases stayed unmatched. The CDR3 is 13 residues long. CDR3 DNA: TGTGCCACCAGGGGGGGACAGGGCAATGGCTACACCTTC. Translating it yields CATRGGQGNGYTF.

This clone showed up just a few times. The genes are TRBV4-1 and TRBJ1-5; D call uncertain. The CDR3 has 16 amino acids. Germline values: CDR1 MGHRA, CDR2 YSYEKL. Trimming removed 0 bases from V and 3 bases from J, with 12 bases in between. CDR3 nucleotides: TGCGCCAGCAGCCAAGATGGAGGATTTAACAATCAGCCCCAGCATTTT. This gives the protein CASSQDGGFNNQPQHF.

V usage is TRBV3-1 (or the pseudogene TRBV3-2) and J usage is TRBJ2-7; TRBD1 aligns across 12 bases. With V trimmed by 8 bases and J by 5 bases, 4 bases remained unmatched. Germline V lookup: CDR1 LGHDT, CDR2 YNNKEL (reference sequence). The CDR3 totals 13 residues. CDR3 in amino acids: CASRDRGLDEQYF. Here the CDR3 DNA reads TGTGCCAGCCGGGACAGGGGGCTCGACGAGCAGTACTTC.

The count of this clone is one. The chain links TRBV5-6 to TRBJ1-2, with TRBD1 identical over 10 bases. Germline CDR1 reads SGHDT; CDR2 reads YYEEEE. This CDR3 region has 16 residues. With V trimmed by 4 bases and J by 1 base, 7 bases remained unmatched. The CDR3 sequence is CASSQTGGRDNYGYTF. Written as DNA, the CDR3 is TGTGCCAGCAGCCAGACAGGGGGCAGAGATAACTATGGCTACACCTTC.

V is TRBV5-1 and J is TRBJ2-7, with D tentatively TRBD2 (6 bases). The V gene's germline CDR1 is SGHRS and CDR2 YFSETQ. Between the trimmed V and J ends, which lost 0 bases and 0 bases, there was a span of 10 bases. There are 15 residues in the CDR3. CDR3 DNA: TGCGCCAGCAGCTTGGATAGGAGGGACTCCTACGAGCAGTACTTC. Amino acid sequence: CASSLDRRDSYEQYF.

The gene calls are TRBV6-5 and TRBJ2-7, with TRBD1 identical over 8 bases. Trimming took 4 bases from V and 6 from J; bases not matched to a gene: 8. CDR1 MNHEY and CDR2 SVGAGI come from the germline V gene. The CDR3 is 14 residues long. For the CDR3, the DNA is TGTGCCAGCAGTTTGAGGACAGGGAAAGTCGAGCAGTACTTC. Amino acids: CASSLRTGKVEQYF.

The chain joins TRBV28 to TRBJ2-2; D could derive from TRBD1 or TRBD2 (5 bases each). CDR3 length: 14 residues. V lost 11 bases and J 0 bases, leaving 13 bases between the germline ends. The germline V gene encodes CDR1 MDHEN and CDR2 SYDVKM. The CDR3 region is CAHGTPANTGELFF. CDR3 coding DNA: TGTGCCCACGGGACCCCCGCGAACACCGGGGAGCTGTTTTTT.

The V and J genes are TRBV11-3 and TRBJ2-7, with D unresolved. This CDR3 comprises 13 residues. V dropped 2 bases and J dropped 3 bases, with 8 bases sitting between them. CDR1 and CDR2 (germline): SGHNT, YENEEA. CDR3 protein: CASSLWVGYEQYF. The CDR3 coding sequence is TGTGCCAGCAGCTTATGGGTGGGCTACGAGCAGTACTTC.

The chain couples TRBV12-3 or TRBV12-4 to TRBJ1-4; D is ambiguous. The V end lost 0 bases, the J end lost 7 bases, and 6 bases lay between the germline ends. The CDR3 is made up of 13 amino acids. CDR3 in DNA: TGTGCCAGCAGTTTAGCGATGGGTGAAAAACTGTTTTTT. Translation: CASSLAMGEKLFF.

The CDR3 sequence is CASSLDGAGDGYTF. Here the CDR3 DNA reads TGCGCCAGCAGCTTGGACGGCGCCGGTGATGGCTACACCTTC. The chain employs TRBV5-1 and TRBJ1-2; no definite D call. The CDR3 spans 14 residues. Trimming stripped 0 bases from V and 6 bases from J, with 12 bases between. Germline CDR1 reads SGHRS; CDR2 reads YFSETQ.

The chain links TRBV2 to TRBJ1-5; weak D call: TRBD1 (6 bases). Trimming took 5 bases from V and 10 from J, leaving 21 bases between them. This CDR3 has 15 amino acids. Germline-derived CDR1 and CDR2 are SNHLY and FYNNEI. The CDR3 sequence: CASSFRGGVGSPQHF. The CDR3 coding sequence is TGTGCCAGCAGTTTCAGGGGAGGCGTTGGATCTCCCCAGCATTTT.

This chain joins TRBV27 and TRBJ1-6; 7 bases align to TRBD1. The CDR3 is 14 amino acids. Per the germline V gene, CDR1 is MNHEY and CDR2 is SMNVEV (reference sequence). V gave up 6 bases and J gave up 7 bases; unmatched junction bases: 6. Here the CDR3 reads CASSWTGGNSPLHF. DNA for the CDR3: TGTGCCAGCAGCTGGACAGGCGGAAATTCACCCCTCCACTTT.

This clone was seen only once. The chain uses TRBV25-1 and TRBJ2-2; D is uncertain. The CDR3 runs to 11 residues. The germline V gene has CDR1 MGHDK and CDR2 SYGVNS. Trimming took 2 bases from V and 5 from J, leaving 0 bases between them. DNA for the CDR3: TGTGCCAGCAGTGAAACCGGGGAGCTGTTTTTT. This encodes CASSETGELFF. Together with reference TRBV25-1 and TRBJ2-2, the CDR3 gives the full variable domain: EADIYQTPRYLVIGTGKKITLECSQTMGHDKMYWYQQDPGMELHLIHYSYGVNSTEKGDLSSESTVSRIRTEHFPLTLESARPSHTSQYLCASSETGELFFGEGSRLTVL.

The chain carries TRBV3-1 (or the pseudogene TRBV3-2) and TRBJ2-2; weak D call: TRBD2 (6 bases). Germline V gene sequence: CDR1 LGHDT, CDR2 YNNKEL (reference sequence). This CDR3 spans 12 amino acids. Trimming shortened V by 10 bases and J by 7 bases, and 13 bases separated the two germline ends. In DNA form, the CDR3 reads TGTGCCACAGAGCGGGCGGGCGGGGAGCTGTTTTTT. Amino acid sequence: CATERAGGELFF.

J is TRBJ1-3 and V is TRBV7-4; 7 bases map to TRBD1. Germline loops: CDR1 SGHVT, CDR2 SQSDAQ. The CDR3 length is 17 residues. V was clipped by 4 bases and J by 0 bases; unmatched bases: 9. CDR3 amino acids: CASSSRPGQHSGNTIYF. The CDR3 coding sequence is TGTGCCAGCAGCTCCAGACCGGGACAGCACTCTGGAAACACCATATATTTT.

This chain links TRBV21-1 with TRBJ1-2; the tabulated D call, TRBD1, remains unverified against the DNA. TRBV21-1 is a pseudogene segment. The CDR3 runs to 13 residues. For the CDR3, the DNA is TGTGCCAGCAGCTCAAGGACAGGATACGGCTACACCTTC. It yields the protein CASSSRTGYGYTF.

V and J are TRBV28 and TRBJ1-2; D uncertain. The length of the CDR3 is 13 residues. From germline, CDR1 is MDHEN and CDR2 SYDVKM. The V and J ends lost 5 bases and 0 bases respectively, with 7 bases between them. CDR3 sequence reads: CASSIRTNYGYTF. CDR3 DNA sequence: TGTGCCAGCAGTATCAGAACTAACTATGGCTACACCTTC.